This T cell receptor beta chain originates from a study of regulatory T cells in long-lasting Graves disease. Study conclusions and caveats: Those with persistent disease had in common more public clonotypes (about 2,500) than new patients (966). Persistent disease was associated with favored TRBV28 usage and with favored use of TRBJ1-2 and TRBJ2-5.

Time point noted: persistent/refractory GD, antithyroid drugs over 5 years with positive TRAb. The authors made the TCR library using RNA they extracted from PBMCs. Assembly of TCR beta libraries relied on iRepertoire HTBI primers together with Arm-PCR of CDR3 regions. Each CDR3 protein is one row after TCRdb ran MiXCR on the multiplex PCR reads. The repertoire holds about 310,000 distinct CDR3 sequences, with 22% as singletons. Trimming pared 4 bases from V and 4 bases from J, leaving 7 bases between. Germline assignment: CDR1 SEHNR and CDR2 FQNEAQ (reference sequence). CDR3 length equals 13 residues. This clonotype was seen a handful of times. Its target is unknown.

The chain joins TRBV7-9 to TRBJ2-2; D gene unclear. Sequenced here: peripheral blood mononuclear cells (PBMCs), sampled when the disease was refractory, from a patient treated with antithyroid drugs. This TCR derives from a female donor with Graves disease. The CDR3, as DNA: TGTGCCAGCAGCTCCACCACCACCGGGGAGCTGTTTTTT. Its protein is CASSSTTTGELFF.